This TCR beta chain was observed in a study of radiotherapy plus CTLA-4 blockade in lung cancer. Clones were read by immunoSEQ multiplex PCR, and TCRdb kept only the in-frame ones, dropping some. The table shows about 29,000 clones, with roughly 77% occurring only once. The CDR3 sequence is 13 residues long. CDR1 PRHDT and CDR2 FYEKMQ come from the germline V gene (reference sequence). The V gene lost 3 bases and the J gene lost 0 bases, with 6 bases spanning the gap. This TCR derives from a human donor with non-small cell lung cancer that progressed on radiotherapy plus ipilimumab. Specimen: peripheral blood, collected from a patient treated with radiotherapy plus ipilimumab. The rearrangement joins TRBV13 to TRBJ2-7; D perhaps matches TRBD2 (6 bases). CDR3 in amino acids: CASSFGGSYEQYF. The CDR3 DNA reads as TGTGCCAGCAGCTTCGGGGGCTCCTACGAGCAGTACTTC. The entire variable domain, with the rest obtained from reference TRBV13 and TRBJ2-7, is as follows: AAGVIQSPRHLIKEKRETATLKCYPIPRHDTVYWYQQGPGQDPQFLISFYEKMQSDKGSIPDRFSAQQFSDYHSELNMSSLELGDSALYFCASSFGGSYEQYFGPGTRLTVT.